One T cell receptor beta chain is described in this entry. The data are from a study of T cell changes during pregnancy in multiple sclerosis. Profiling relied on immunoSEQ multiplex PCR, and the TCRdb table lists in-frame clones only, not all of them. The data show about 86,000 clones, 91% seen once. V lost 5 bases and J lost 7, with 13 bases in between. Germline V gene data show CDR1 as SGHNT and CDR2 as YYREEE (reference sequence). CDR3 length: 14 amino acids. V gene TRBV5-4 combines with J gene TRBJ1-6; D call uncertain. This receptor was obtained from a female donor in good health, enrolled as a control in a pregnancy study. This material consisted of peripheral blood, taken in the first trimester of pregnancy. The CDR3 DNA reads TGTGCCAGCAGGGAGGGTAGGGTAAATTCACCCCTCCACTTT. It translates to CASREGRVNSPLHF.